Only one count was recorded for the clone carrying this T cell receptor (beta chain). The sample comes from a study of shared clonotypes between healthy human individuals. Background on the study: Donor ages ranged 18 to 49 years: a couple of women, a few men.

Trimming stripped 5 bases from V and 1 base from J, with 12 bases between. Germline V gives CDR1 SGHTA, CDR2 FQGNSA. The length of the CDR3 is 15 residues. CD4+ cells yielded CD45RA+ naive and CD45RA-negative memory subsets. Genomic DNA from each subset was divided evenly over several immunoSEQ plates. Approximately 210 ng DNA, 30,000 or so T cell genomes, went into each sorted-subset replicate PCR. TCRdb's table, derived via immunoSEQ multiplex PCR, lists solely in-frame clones and lacks some. The table shows about 2.4 million clones, with roughly 92% occurring only once. This sequence originates from a man aged 18 to 30 in good health. V is TRBV7-2 and J is TRBJ2-1; a possible D gene is TRBD2 (6 bases). The sequenced material came from naive CD4+ T cells sorted from blood. Indicated subset: CD45RA+ positively selected. Written as DNA, the CDR3 is TGTGCCAGCAGCCCCTCGCGGGAATCCTACAATGAGCAGTTCTTC. This encodes CASSPSRESYNEQFF.